The text below deals with one T cell receptor beta chain. One end of the junction is discordant with germline, which a read error may explain. The CDR3 loop spans 19 amino acids. The V gene's germline CDR1 is MNHEY and CDR2 SVGAGI. TCRdb fed the 5' RACE reads into MiXCR, producing one record per CDR3 protein. Of about 87,000 distinct CDR3 sequences in the sample, around 3.5% were seen once. The data derive from a study of neurological immune-mediated disorders. This clonotype was obtained from a woman in her forties or fifties with multiple sclerosis. The chain recombines TRBV6-5 with TRBJ1-5; D is perhaps TRBD1 (6 bases). Sequenced material: PBMCs. In DNA form, the CDR3 reads TGTGCCAGCAGTTACTCGTGGGTATCGGGGGTCGGGGGGCATAAGACCCAGAATTTT. Translating it yields CASSYSWVSGVGGHKTQNF.